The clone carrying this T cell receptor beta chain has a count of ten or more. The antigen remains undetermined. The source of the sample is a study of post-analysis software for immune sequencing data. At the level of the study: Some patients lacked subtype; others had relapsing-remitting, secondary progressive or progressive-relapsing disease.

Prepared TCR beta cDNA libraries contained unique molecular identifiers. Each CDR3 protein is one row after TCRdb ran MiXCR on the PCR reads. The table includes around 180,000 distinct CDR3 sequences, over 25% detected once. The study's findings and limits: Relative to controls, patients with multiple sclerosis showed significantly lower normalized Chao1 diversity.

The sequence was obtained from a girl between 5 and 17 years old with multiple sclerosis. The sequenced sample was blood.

CDR3 sequence reads: CASSLGPRYEQYF. As DNA, the CDR3 is TGTGCCAGCAGCTTAGGGCCCCGCTACGAGCAGTACTTC. This chain connects TRBV7-6 to TRBJ2-7; D ambiguous. Per germline, CDR1 SGHVS and CDR2 FNYEAQ. The length of the CDR3 is 13 residues. Trimming took 1 base from V and 3 from J, leaving 7 bases between them.